The 5 T cell receptor beta chains in this list originate from one sample, sequenced in a study of T cells in Graves' hyperthyroidism and ophthalmopathy (dated by TCRdb to between 2017 and 2020). Libraries were prepared through multiplex PCR. The sequencer listed for this sample is Illumina HiSeq 2000. TCR beta CDR3 regions were amplified from RNA transcripts. The first round of RT-PCR for the TCR CDR3 was performed with the HTBI primer set and the Qiagen OneStep RT-PCR kit. TCRdb reran the public reads through fastp at Q25 and MiXCR, keeping productive beta chains. Here each entry gathers all rows of one CDR3 protein and keeps the most common genes and DNA. The sample records roughly 700,000 distinct CDR3 sequences, 14% of which are singletons. The ten largest clones take up about a tenth of the sample. The sample comprised blood. The receptors were sampled from a woman aged 18-29 years with Graves' hyperthyroidism.

This sequence joins TRBV27 and TRBJ2-1, with D possibly being TRBD2 (5 bases). CDR1 is MNHEY and CDR2 is SMNVEV in the germline V gene (reference sequence). This CDR3 is built from 15 residues. Trimming removed 3 bases from V and 4 bases from J, with 13 bases in between. The CDR3 DNA reads TGTGCCAGCAGTTTTCTGGGGAGCGGTTACAATGAGCAGTTCTTC. Translating it yields CASSFLGSGYNEQFF.

Only one count was recorded for this clonotype. This chain joins TRBV12-3 or TRBV12-4 and TRBJ2-2; D remains unclear. The CDR3 contains 12 residues. Trimming shortened V by 9 bases and J by 8 bases, and 13 bases separated the two germline ends. This chain's CDR3 is CASLIPPGELFF. The CDR3 nucleotides are TGTGCCAGTCTTATACCGCCAGGGGAGCTGTTTTTT.

This clonotype was seen only a few times. The rearrangement links TRBV11-3 to TRBJ1-2; D ambiguous. The CDR3 contains 15 residues. Germline CDR1 is SGHNT and CDR2 is YENEEA. The V end lost 1 base, the J end lost 3 bases, and 12 bases lay between the germline ends. CDR3 nucleotide sequence: TGTGCCAGCAGCTTAGGAATCGGGCCAGACTATGGCTACACCTTC. It encodes CASSLGIGPDYGYTF.

This clonotype was counted a few times. The chain carries TRBV6-1 and TRBJ2-1; D uncertain. The CDR3 has 12 residues. V lost 6 bases and J 6 bases, leaving 9 bases between the germline ends. Per the germline V gene, CDR1 is MNHNS and CDR2 is SASEGT. The CDR3 coding sequence is TGTGCCAGCAGCACACCGTCCAATGAGCAGTTCTTC. Its protein is CASSTPSNEQFF.

The chain couples TRBV13 to TRBJ2-3; 13 bases are shared with TRBD2. The CDR3 is 14 amino acids. V gave up 5 bases and J gave up 6 bases; unmatched junction bases: 2. Germline values: CDR1 PRHDT, CDR2 FYEKMQ (reference sequence). The CDR3 region is CASSQTSGRDTQYF. For the CDR3, the DNA is TGTGCCAGCAGCCAGACTAGCGGGAGGGATACGCAGTATTTT.